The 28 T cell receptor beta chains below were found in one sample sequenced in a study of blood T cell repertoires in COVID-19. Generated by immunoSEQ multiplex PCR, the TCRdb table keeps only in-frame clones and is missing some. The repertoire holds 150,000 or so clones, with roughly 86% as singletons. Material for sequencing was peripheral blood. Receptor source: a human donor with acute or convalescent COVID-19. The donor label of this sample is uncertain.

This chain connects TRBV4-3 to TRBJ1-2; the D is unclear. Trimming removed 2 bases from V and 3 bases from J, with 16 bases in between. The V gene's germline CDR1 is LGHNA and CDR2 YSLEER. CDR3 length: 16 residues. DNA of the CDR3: TGCGCCAGCAGCCAAACCCTCCAAGGAGTGCACTATGGCTACACCTTC. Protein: CASSQTLQGVHYGYTF.

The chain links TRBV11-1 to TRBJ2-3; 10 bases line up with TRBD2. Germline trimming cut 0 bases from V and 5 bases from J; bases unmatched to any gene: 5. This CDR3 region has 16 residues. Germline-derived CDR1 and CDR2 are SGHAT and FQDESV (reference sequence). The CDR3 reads CASSLASGGAVDTQYF. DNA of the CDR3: TGTGCCAGCAGCTTAGCGAGCGGGGGGGCTGTAGATACGCAGTATTTT.

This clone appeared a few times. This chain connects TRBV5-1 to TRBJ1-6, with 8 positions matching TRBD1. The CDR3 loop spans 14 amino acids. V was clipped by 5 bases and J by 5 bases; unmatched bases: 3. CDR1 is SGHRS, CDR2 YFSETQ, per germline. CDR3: CASRSTGDNSPLHF. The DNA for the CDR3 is TGCGCCAGCAGGTCGACAGGGGATAATTCACCCCTCCACTTT.

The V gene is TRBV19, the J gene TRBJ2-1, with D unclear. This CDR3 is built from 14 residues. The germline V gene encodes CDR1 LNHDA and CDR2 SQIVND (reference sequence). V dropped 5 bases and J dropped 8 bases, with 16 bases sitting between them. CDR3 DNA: TGTGCCAGTAGTTCGCGGCGGATCTCGGATGAGCAGTTCTTC. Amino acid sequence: CASSSRRISDEQFF.

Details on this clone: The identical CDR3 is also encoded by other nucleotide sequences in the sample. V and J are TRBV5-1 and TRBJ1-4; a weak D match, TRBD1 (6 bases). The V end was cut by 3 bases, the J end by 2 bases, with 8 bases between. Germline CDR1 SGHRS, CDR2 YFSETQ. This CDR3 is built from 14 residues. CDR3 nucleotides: TGCGCCAGCAGCTCTACAGGGACTAATGAAAAACTGTTTTTT. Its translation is CASSSTGTNEKLFF.

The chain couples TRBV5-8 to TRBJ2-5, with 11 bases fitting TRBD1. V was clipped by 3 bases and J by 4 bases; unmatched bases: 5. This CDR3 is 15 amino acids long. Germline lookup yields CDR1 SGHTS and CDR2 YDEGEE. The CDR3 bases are TGTGCCAGCAGCTACAGGACAGGGGGCGTAGAGACCCAGTACTTC. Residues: CASSYRTGGVETQYF.

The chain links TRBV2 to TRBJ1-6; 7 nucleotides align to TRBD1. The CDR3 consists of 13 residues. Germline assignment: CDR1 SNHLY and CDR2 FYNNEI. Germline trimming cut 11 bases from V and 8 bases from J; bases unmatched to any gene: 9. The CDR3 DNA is TGTGCCCGACAGGGACTGTCGGATTCACCCCTCCACTTT. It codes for CARQGLSDSPLHF.

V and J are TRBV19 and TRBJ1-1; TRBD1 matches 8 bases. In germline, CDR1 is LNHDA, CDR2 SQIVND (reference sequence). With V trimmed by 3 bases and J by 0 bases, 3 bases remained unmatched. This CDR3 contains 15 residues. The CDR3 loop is CASSIQTGVNTEAFF. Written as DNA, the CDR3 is TGTGCCAGTAGTATCCAGACAGGGGTGAACACTGAAGCTTTCTTT.

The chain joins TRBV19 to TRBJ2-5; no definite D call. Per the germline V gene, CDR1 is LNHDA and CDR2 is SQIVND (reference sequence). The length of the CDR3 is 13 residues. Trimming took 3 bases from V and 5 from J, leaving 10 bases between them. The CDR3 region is CASSIYPRETQYF. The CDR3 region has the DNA TGTGCCAGTAGTATTTATCCGAGGGAGACCCAGTACTTC.

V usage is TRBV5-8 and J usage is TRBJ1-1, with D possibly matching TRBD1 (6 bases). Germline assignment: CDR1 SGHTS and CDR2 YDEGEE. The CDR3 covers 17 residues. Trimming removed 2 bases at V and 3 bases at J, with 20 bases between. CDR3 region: CASSLFYGGGSDTEAFF. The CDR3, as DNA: TGTGCCAGCAGCTTATTTTACGGGGGGGGCTCGGACACTGAAGCTTTCTTT.

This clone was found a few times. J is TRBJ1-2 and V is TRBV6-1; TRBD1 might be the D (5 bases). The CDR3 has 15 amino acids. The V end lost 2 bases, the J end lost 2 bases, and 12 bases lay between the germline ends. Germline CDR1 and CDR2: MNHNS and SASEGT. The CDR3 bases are TGTGCCAGCAGTGAATTTGACAGACCAAACTATGGCTACACCTTC. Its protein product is CASSEFDRPNYGYTF.

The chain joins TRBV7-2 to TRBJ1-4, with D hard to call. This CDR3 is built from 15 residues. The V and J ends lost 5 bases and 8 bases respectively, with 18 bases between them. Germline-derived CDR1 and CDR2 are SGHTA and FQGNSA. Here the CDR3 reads CASSPRRGEGEKLFF. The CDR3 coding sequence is TGTGCCAGCAGCCCACGCCGGGGTGAGGGCGAAAAACTGTTTTTT.

CDR3 sequence (DNA): TGTGCCAGCAGTCCTGGGGCCACTCAGCAATATGGCTACACCTTC. This sequence encodes CASSPGATQQYGYTF. V and J are TRBV6-5 and TRBJ1-2, with D possibly matching TRBD1 (5 bases). Between the trimmed V and J ends, which lost 5 bases and 5 bases, there was a span of 18 bases. The CDR3 sequence is 15 residues long. In germline, CDR1 is MNHEY, CDR2 SVGAGI.

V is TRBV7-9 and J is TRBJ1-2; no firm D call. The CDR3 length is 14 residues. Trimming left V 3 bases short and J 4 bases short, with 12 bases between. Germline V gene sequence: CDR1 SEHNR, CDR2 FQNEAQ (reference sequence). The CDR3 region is CASSFGGITYGYTF. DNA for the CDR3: TGTGCCAGCAGCTTCGGCGGGATCACCTATGGCTACACCTTC.

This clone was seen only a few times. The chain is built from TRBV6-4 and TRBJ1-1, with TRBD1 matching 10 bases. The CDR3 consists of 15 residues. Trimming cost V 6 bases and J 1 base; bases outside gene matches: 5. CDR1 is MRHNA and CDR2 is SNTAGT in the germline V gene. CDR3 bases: TGTGCCAGCAGAGGACAGGGGGAGAAGAACACTGAAGCTTTCTTT. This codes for CASRGQGEKNTEAFF.

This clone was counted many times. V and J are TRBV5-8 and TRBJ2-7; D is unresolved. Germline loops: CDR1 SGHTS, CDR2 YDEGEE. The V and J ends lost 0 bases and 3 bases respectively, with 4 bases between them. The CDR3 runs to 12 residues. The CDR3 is CASSLAIYEQYF. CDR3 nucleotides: TGTGCCAGCAGCTTGGCTATCTACGAGCAGTACTTC.

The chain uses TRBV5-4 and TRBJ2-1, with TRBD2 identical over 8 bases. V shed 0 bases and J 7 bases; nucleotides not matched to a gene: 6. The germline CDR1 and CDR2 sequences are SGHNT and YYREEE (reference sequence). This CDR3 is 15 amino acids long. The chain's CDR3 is CASSLDGGAGNEQFF. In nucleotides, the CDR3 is TGTGCCAGCAGCTTGGACGGGGGGGCCGGGAATGAGCAGTTCTTC.

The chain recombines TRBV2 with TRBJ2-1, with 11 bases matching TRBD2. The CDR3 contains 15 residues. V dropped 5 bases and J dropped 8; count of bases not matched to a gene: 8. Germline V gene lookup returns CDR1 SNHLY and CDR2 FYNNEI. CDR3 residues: CASSWGLAAGDEQFF. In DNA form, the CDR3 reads TGTGCCAGCAGTTGGGGACTAGCGGCCGGGGATGAGCAGTTCTTC.

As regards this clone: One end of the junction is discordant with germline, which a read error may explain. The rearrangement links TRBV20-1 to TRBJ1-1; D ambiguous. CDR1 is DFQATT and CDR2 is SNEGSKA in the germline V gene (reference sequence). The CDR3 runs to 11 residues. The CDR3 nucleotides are TGCAGTGCTAGGAGTCGGCTAGAGCTAATCTTT. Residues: CSARSRLELIF.

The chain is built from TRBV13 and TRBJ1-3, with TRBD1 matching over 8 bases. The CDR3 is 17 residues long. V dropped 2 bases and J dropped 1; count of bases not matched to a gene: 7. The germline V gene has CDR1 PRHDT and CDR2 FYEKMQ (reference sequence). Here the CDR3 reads CASSLMTGAGSGNTIYF. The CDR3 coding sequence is TGTGCCAGCAGCTTAATGACAGGGGCTGGGTCTGGAAACACCATATATTTT.

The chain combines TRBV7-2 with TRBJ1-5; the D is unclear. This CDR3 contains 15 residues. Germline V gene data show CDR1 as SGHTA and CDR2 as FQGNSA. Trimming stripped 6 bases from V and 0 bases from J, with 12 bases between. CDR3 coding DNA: TGTGCCAGCAGTCTTCGGGGAAATAGCAATCAGCCCCAGCATTTT. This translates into CASSLRGNSNQPQHF.

The CDR3 protein is CASSPSDSVGQFF. The DNA of the CDR3 is TGTGCCAGCTCACCATCGGACAGCGTGGGGCAGTTCTTC. The V call is TRBV18, the J call TRBJ2-1; tentative D call: TRBD1 (6 bases). V dropped 2 bases and J dropped 12 bases, with 14 bases sitting between them. The CDR3 is made up of 13 amino acids. CDR1 KGHSH and CDR2 LQKENI come from the germline V gene.

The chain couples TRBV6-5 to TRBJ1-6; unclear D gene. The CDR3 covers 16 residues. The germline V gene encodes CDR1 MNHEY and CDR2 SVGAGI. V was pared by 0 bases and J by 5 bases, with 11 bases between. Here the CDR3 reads CASSYSGRGNNSPLHF. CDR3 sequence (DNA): TGTGCCAGCAGTTACTCAGGACGGGGAAATAATTCACCCCTCCACTTT.

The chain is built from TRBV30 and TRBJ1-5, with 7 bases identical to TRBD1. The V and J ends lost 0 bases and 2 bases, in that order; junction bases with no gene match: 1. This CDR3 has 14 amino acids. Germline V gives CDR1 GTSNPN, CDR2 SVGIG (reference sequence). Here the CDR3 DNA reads TGTGCCTGGAGTGTGGGACAGCGCAATCAGCCCCAGCATTTT. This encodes CAWSVGQRNQPQHF.

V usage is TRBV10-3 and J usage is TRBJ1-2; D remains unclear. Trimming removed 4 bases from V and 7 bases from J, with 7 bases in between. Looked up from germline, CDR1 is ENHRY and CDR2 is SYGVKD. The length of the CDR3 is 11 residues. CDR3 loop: CAISVQAGYTF. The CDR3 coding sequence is TGTGCCATCAGTGTTCAAGCTGGCTACACCTTC.

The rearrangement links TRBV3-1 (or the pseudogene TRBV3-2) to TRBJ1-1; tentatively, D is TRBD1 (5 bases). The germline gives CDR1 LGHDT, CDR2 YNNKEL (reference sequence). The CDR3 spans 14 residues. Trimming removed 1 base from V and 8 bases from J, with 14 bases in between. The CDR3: CASSQGSGNGEAFF. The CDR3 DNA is TGTGCCAGCAGCCAAGGTTCAGGGAATGGCGAAGCTTTCTTT.

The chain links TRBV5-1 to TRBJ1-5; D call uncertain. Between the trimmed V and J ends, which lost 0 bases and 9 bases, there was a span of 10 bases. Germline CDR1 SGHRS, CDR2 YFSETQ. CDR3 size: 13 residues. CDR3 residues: CASSLDGSRPQHF. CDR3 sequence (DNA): TGCGCCAGCAGCTTGGACGGTTCCCGGCCCCAGCATTTT.

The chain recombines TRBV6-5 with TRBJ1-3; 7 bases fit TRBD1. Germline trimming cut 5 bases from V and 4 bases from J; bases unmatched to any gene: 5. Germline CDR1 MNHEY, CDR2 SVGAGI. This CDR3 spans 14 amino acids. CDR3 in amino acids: CASSLGQEGNTIYF. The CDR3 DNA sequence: TGTGCCAGCAGTCTTGGACAGGAGGGAAACACCATATATTTT.